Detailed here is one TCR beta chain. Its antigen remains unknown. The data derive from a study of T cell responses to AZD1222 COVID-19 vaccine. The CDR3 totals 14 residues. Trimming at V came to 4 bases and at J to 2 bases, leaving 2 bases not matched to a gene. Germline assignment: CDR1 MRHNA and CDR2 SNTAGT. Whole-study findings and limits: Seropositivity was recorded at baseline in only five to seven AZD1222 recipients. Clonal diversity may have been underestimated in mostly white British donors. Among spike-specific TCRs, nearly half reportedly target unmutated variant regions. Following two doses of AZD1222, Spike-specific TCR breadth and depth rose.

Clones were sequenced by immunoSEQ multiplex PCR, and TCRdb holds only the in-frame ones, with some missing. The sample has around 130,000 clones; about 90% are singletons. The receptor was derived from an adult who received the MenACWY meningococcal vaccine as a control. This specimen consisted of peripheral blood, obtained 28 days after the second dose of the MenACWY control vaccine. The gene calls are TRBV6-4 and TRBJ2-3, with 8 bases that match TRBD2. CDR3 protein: CASSGGRHTDTQYF. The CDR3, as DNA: TGTGCCAGCAGTGGCGGGAGGCACACAGATACGCAGTATTTT.